The rows below give T cell receptor beta chains drawn from one sample of a study of blood T cells in healthy people across ages. Using its own MiXCR run on the 5' RACE reads, TCRdb lists one record per CDR3 protein. The table includes 650,000 to 950,000 distinct CDR3 sequences, around 43% detected once. Sequencing was performed on blood. These receptor sequences come from a man between 60 and 75 years old in good health. Both conserved end residues are part of each CDR3. The D gene is left open where the match is weak. Clone size appears in some rows only: once, few, many, or a class for an expanded clone.

d_call: TRBD1; j_call: TRBJ1-5; clone_size: NA; v_call: TRBV6-4; cdr3_aa: CASRSRDRATNQPQHF; cdr3_nt: TGTGCCAGCAGAAGCCGGGACAGGGCAACCAATCAGCCCCAGCATTTT
d_call: TRBD2; j_call: TRBJ2-5; clone_size: NA; v_call: TRBV4-3; cdr3_aa: CASSQLAGLSSEQYF; cdr3_nt: TGCGCCAGCAGCCAGTTAGCGGGACTGTCGAGTGAGCAGTACTTC
d_call: NA; j_call: TRBJ2-2; clone_size: NA; v_call: TRBV11-3; cdr3_aa: CASSLRTAPGELFF; cdr3_nt: TGTGCCAGCAGCTTACGGACAGCCCCCGGGGAGCTGTTTTTT
d_call: TRBD2; j_call: TRBJ2-3; clone_size: NA; v_call: TRBV15; cdr3_aa: CATSRDGLAASTDTQYF; cdr3_nt: TGTGCCACCAGCAGAGACGGACTAGCGGCTAGCACAGATACGCAGTATTTT
d_call: NA; j_call: TRBJ2-3; clone_size: NA; v_call: TRBV12-3/TRBV12-4; cdr3_aa: CASSPARPTSDTQYF; cdr3_nt: TGTGCCAGCAGTCCCGCCCGTCCGACATCAGATACGCAGTATTTT
d_call: NA; j_call: TRBJ2-1; clone_size: few; v_call: TRBV29-1; cdr3_aa: CSVAREVDEQFF; cdr3_nt: TGCAGCGTTGCTAGGGAAGTAGACGAGCAGTTCTTC
d_call: NA; j_call: TRBJ2-7; clone_size: NA; v_call: TRBV15; cdr3_aa: CAASRDNEYEQYF; cdr3_nt: TGTGCCGCCAGCAGAGATAACGAATACGAGCAGTACTTC
d_call: NA; j_call: TRBJ2-6; clone_size: NA; v_call: TRBV4-3; cdr3_aa: CANSRDPPGANVLTF; cdr3_nt: TGCGCCAACAGCCGAGATCCCCCTGGGGCCAACGTCCTGACTTTC
d_call: NA; j_call: TRBJ2-3; clone_size: NA; v_call: TRBV12-3/TRBV12-4; cdr3_aa: CASSRRGSSTGTQYF; cdr3_nt: TGTGCCAGCAGTCGGCGGGGCTCTAGCACAGGTACGCAGTATTTT
d_call: NA; j_call: TRBJ1-6; clone_size: few; v_call: TRBV9; cdr3_aa: CASSPRQSSYNSPLHF; cdr3_nt: TGTGCCAGCAGCCCGCGACAAAGCTCCTATAATTCACCCCTCCACTTT
d_call: NA; j_call: TRBJ2-7; clone_size: NA; v_call: TRBV6-6; cdr3_aa: CASREGGYEQYF; cdr3_nt: TGTGCCAGCAGGGAGGGGGGCTACGAGCAGTACTTC
d_call: TRBD2; j_call: TRBJ2-1; clone_size: few; v_call: TRBV7-9; cdr3_aa: CASSLSEAGGPLRNEQFF; cdr3_nt: TGTGCCAGCAGCTTAAGTGAGGCGGGGGGGCCTTTGAGGAATGAGCAGTTCTTC
d_call: TRBD2; j_call: TRBJ2-3; clone_size: NA; v_call: TRBV20-1; cdr3_aa: CSALGTRTRTDTQYF; cdr3_nt: TGCAGTGCCCTGGGGACTAGGACACGCACAGATACGCAGTATTTT
d_call: NA; j_call: TRBJ2-7; clone_size: NA; v_call: TRBV3-1; cdr3_aa: CASSGTPPYEQYF; cdr3_nt: TGTGCCAGCAGCGGGACACCACCCTACGAGCAGTACTTC
d_call: NA; j_call: TRBJ1-1; clone_size: NA; v_call: TRBV5-1; cdr3_aa: CASSFGISPNTEAFF; cdr3_nt: TGCGCCAGCAGCTTCGGGATTAGTCCTAACACTGAAGCTTTCTTT
d_call: NA; j_call: TRBJ2-7; clone_size: NA; v_call: TRBV6-2/TRBV6-3; cdr3_aa: CASSYLENQGPTYEQYF; cdr3_nt: TGTGCCAGCAGTTACCTCGAAAACCAGGGACCCACCTACGAGCAGTACTTC
d_call: NA; j_call: TRBJ1-1; clone_size: NA; v_call: TRBV20-1; cdr3_aa: CSARDRGVTEAFF; cdr3_nt: TGCAGTGCTAGGGACCGGGGGGTCACTGAAGCTTTCTTT
d_call: NA; j_call: TRBJ1-1; clone_size: NA; v_call: TRBV9; cdr3_aa: CASSVESSTEAFF; cdr3_nt: TGTGCCAGCAGCGTAGAAAGCAGCACTGAAGCTTTCTTT
d_call: NA; j_call: TRBJ2-7; clone_size: NA; v_call: TRBV5-1; cdr3_aa: CASSLAGGSQSYEQYF; cdr3_nt: TGCGCCAGCAGCTTGGCTGGGGGCTCCCAGTCCTACGAGCAGTACTTC
d_call: TRBD2; j_call: TRBJ2-1; clone_size: NA; v_call: TRBV6-2/TRBV6-3; cdr3_aa: CASREGLVNYEQFF; cdr3_nt: TGTGCCAGCAGGGAAGGACTAGTTAACTATGAGCAGTTCTTC
d_call: NA; j_call: TRBJ2-4; clone_size: NA; v_call: TRBV20-1; cdr3_aa: CSASELRDGNIQYF; cdr3_nt: TGCAGTGCTAGCGAGCTCCGGGACGGTAACATTCAGTACTTC
d_call: NA; j_call: TRBJ2-7; clone_size: few; v_call: TRBV15; cdr3_aa: CATSKEPYNEQYF; cdr3_nt: TGTGCCACCAGCAAAGAGCCCTACAATGAGCAGTACTTC
d_call: NA; j_call: TRBJ1-2; clone_size: NA; v_call: TRBV29-1; cdr3_aa: CSVVDTRGDYGYTF; cdr3_nt: TGCAGCGTTGTGGACACCCGAGGGGACTATGGCTACACCTTC
d_call: NA; j_call: TRBJ2-3; clone_size: NA; v_call: TRBV28; cdr3_aa: CASSTGSLGSDTQYF; cdr3_nt: TGTGCCAGCAGCACAGGGAGTTTGGGATCAGATACGCAGTATTTT
d_call: NA; j_call: TRBJ1-1; clone_size: NA; v_call: TRBV12-3/TRBV12-4; cdr3_aa: CASSSASRTTEAFF; cdr3_nt: TGTGCCAGCAGTTCCGCCTCTAGGACGACTGAAGCTTTCTTT
d_call: TRBD1; j_call: TRBJ2-1; clone_size: few; v_call: TRBV7-2; cdr3_aa: CASSPGQARFVNEQFF; cdr3_nt: TGTGCCAGCAGCCCGGGACAGGCCCGGTTTGTAAATGAGCAGTTCTTC
d_call: NA; j_call: TRBJ1-5; clone_size: NA; v_call: TRBV3-1; cdr3_aa: CASSQTPQQPQHF; cdr3_nt: TGTGCCAGCAGCCAAACGCCGCAGCAGCCCCAGCATTTT
d_call: NA; j_call: TRBJ2-3; clone_size: NA; v_call: TRBV15; cdr3_aa: CATSSWGNKGDTQYF; cdr3_nt: TGTGCCACCAGCTCATGGGGTAATAAGGGAGATACGCAGTATTTT
d_call: NA; j_call: TRBJ2-3; clone_size: NA; v_call: TRBV28; cdr3_aa: CASSLSVLSSTDTQYF; cdr3_nt: TGTGCCAGCAGTTTATCCGTCCTCTCTAGCACAGATACGCAGTATTTT
d_call: TRBD1; j_call: TRBJ2-5; clone_size: few; v_call: TRBV5-6; cdr3_aa: CASSTQGVGETQYF; cdr3_nt: TGTGCCAGCAGCACACAGGGGGTTGGGGAGACCCAGTACTTC
d_call: TRBD2; j_call: TRBJ2-1; clone_size: many; v_call: TRBV28; cdr3_aa: CASRTASGDYNEQFF; cdr3_nt: TGTGCCAGCAGAACCGCTAGCGGGGATTACAATGAGCAGTTCTTC
d_call: NA; j_call: TRBJ2-1; clone_size: NA; v_call: TRBV3-1; cdr3_aa: CASSQNAGEQFF; cdr3_nt: TGTGCCAGCAGCCAAAACGCGGGGGAGCAGTTCTTC
d_call: TRBD1; j_call: TRBJ2-5; clone_size: NA; v_call: TRBV7-3; cdr3_aa: CASSPDRGTYNEQYF; cdr3_nt: TGTGCCAGCAGCCCCGACAGGGGAACCTACAATGAGCAGTACTTC
d_call: TRBD1; j_call: TRBJ2-1; clone_size: NA; v_call: TRBV7-2; cdr3_aa: CASSLGPSGTGVSEQFF; cdr3_nt: TGTGCCAGCAGCTTGGGCCCGTCCGGGACAGGGGTGAGTGAGCAGTTCTTC
d_call: NA; j_call: TRBJ2-3; clone_size: few; v_call: TRBV20-1; cdr3_aa: CSARQGIGTDTQYF; cdr3_nt: TGCAGTGCTAGACAGGGGATAGGGACAGATACGCAGTATTTT
d_call: NA; j_call: TRBJ1-5; clone_size: once; v_call: TRBV10-2; cdr3_aa: CASSDSSLNQPQHF; cdr3_nt: TGCGCCAGCAGTGATTCCTCTCTAAATCAGCCCCAGCATTTT
d_call: TRBD1; j_call: TRBJ2-7; clone_size: once; v_call: TRBV2; cdr3_aa: CASSETDRGREQYF; cdr3_nt: TGTGCCAGCAGTGAAACGGACAGGGGTCGCGAGCAGTACTTC
d_call: TRBD2; j_call: TRBJ2-3; clone_size: once; v_call: TRBV6-5; cdr3_aa: CASSYSIIGVRGDTDTQYF; cdr3_nt: TGTGCCAGCAGTTACTCGATTATTGGTGTGCGGGGGGACACAGATACGCAGTATTTT
d_call: NA; j_call: TRBJ1-5; clone_size: few; v_call: TRBV30; cdr3_aa: CAWSGQLGVSNQPQHF; cdr3_nt: TGTGCCTGGAGTGGTCAGTTGGGAGTCAGCAATCAGCCCCAGCATTTT
d_call: TRBD1; j_call: TRBJ1-3; clone_size: NA; v_call: TRBV15; cdr3_aa: CDRHGQGIDTIYF; cdr3_nt: TGTGATAGACACGGACAGGGAATAGACACCATATATTTT
d_call: TRBD1; j_call: TRBJ1-2; clone_size: NA; v_call: TRBV4-1; cdr3_aa: CASGRNTGQLHYGYTF; cdr3_nt: TGCGCCAGCGGCCGAAACACGGGACAGTTACACTATGGCTACACCTTC
d_call: NA; j_call: TRBJ1-6; clone_size: NA; v_call: TRBV12-3/TRBV12-4; cdr3_aa: CATQGGAYNSPLHF; cdr3_nt: TGTGCCACCCAAGGAGGCGCCTATAATTCACCCCTCCACTTT
d_call: NA; j_call: TRBJ2-1; clone_size: NA; v_call: TRBV5-1; cdr3_aa: CASSPVGFRDEQFF; cdr3_nt: TGCGCCAGCAGCCCCGTGGGCTTCCGGGATGAGCAGTTCTTC
d_call: TRBD1; j_call: TRBJ1-5; clone_size: NA; v_call: TRBV27; cdr3_aa: CASRSGTGGQPQHF; cdr3_nt: TGTGCCAGCAGGTCCGGTACAGGGGGTCAGCCCCAGCATTTT
d_call: TRBD1; j_call: TRBJ1-6; clone_size: NA; v_call: TRBV5-4; cdr3_aa: CASSLRTGRNSPLHF; cdr3_nt: TGTGCCAGCAGCCTACGGACAGGGCGCAATTCACCCCTCCACTTT
d_call: NA; j_call: TRBJ2-7; clone_size: once; v_call: TRBV15; cdr3_aa: CATSNDRGTPEQYF; cdr3_nt: TGTGCCACCAGTAACGATCGCGGGACGCCAGAGCAGTACTTC
d_call: TRBD1; j_call: TRBJ1-4; clone_size: few; v_call: TRBV25-1; cdr3_aa: CASSDPRQGRNEKLFF; cdr3_nt: TGTGCCAGCAGTGATCCTCGACAGGGGCGGAATGAAAAACTGTTTTTT
d_call: NA; j_call: TRBJ1-3; clone_size: NA; v_call: TRBV5-1; cdr3_aa: CASSQNPPRVGNTIYF; cdr3_nt: TGCGCCAGCAGCCAGAACCCGCCCAGGGTCGGAAACACCATATATTTT
d_call: TRBD1; j_call: TRBJ1-2; clone_size: NA; v_call: TRBV25-1; cdr3_aa: CANPVGQGFYGYTF; cdr3_nt: TGTGCCAACCCGGTCGGACAGGGTTTCTATGGCTACACCTTC
d_call: NA; j_call: TRBJ2-1; clone_size: few; v_call: TRBV2; cdr3_aa: CASRAEDSPLFF; cdr3_nt: TGTGCCAGCAGAGCAGAGGACAGTCCTCTGTTCTTC
d_call: NA; j_call: TRBJ2-3; clone_size: many; v_call: TRBV7-9; cdr3_aa: CASSLGRGTDTQYF; cdr3_nt: TGTGCCAGCAGCTTAGGCAGGGGTACAGATACGCAGTATTTT